One T cell receptor beta chain is described in this entry. Its antigen is currently not known. There are no base qualities to consult, and no much larger clone falls within one base. Based on the germline V gene, the CDR1 and CDR2 sequences are SGHRS and YFSETQ. From V the trimming removes 0 bases and from J it removes 5 bases, while the gene matches leave 9 bases of the junction unaccounted for. Spanning cysteine to phenylalanine, the CDR3 consists of 16 amino acids. This entry keeps only the CDR3 DNA: 48 bases, framed from base 1. This sample is drawn from a study of blood T cells in healthy people across ages (dated by TCRdb to the mid-2010s). With regard to the full study: In model experiments, roughly one uniquely barcoded TCR beta cDNA molecule per two T cells was captured by template switching. The study analyzed two additional independent replicas of 1 million unique cDNA reads from the same blood draw for two donors, one aged 18 to 29 and one aged 80 or older. Four age groups were formed from the donors: young (average 16 years), middle-aged (just under 40), aged (over 55) and long-lived (approximately 80). Using deep sequencing normalized with unique cDNA molecular identifiers, the study measured how TCR beta repertoire diversity changes with age.

Preparation of the library involved 5' RACE. These reads were obtained on an Illumina HiSeq 2500. The second PCR ran for about 6 to 12 cycles and used a J-beta primer mix along with a sample-barcoded 5' primer. A template-switch 5' adaptor carrying 12 random nucleotides introduced a unique molecular identifier onto each TCR beta cDNA molecule. At least 2.5 million CDR3-containing paired-end reads were obtained from each sample. The Mint cDNA synthesis kit, primed by a TRBC-specific oligonucleotide, was used to synthesize first-strand cDNA from all RNA. All cDNA was treated with uracil-DNA glycosylase and then went through a first 18-cycle PCR with the universal primers M1SS and BC2_uni_R. As for the authors' bioinformatics: Each sample was normalized by randomly selecting 1 million high-quality reads, each carrying a distinct molecular identifier. Reads sharing molecular identifiers were discarded rather than binned into consensus sequences. MiTCR, run with a Q25 quality threshold and the strictest error-elimination algorithm, handled CDR3 identification, clonotype clustering and error correction. Lower-bound total TCR beta diversity was estimated with a nonparametric unseen species model using Euler transformation. TCRdb reran the public reads through fastp at Q25 and MiXCR, keeping productive beta chains. Entries are consolidated by CDR3 protein sequence, retaining the most common genes and DNA. These V and J calls originate from TCRdb's pipeline instead of the authors' own analysis. A total of more than 650,000 distinct CDR3 sequences appear in this sample, approximately 24% of them only once. The top ten hold about 3% of the sample.

The approximately 41 donors, aged 6 to 90 years, were systemically healthy Caucasian individuals from Russia. Roughly 11 milliliters of peripheral blood were drawn from each donor into EDTA-treated Vacutainer tubes. Ficoll-Paque density-gradient centrifugation was used to isolate PBMCs, with at least 6 million obtained per sample. Trizol reagent was used to extract total RNA from PBMCs, with at least 6 micrograms per sample. For every donor, flow cytometry on a PBMC aliquot measured the percentage of naive CD45RAhigh/CD27high T cells. What the research found in general, with its limitations: Observed TCR beta diversity correlated strongly with the percentage of naive T cells measured by flow cytometry. Compared with the aged group, the long-lived group had more naive CD4+ T cells, fewer expanded clones and increased TCR diversity, a pattern suggesting age selection. Observed TCR beta diversity per million T cells fell roughly linearly with age, and a significant reduction was already apparent by age about 43. Bulk unsorted PBMC profiling prevented conclusive comparison of naive and antigen-experienced compartments. Because donor CMV infection status was unknown, age-related changes in expanded clonotypes were potentially confounded. Estimates of total diversity based on one million sequenced T cells were considered lower bounds and underestimates.

This same sample was also taken into another study, of T cells of mothers and their children. In that second paper, the authors write: Nine systemically healthy Caucasian individuals, comprising three mothers and their six children, were included as donors. cDNA synthesis used all of the extracted RNA, with approximately 1.4 ug of RNA in each 15 ul reaction. In the second PCR, the M1S primer introduced both the sample barcodes and 2-4 random nucleotides. More than 8 million TCR beta CDR3 reads were obtained from each mother, and millions of reads were obtained from each child. TCR recombination output is similarly shaped by thymic selection in related and unrelated pairs, with a minor effect exerted by inherited differences. Normalized repertoire overlap was always found to be slightly, but never significantly, higher in related mother-child pairs than in unrelated mother-child pairs. Persistent microchimeric T cell clones were not detected, at a sensitivity of 85 to 100 clones per million clonotypes. To look for features that set related mother-child pairs apart from unrelated individuals, the researchers ran deep NGS to compare the TCR beta repertoires of mothers and children. On average, the children were roughly 10 +/- 4 years old, while the mothers were roughly 36 +/- 4 years old. After adapter ligation with NEBNext reagents, the libraries were sequenced on Illumina HiSeq 2000 with 100+100 nt paired-end reads. To prevent cross-contamination, the mother and child libraries were prepared a month apart and were sequenced in separate runs. Between roughly 450,000 and 2,000,000 distinct TCR beta clonotypes were identified per donor. Naive TCR beta clonotypes were estimated from low-frequency clonotypes matched to each donor's FACS-determined naive share, without sorting.

Specimen: blood. The chain is assembled from TRBV5-1 and TRBJ2-5; TRBD2 lines up with 8 middle nucleotides. The receptor was derived from a boy younger than 18 in good health. The encoded CDR3 is CASSLASGGAEETQYF. The sequenced DNA: TGCGCCAGCAGCTTGGCGTCCGGGGGGGCAGAGGAGACCCAGTACTTC.